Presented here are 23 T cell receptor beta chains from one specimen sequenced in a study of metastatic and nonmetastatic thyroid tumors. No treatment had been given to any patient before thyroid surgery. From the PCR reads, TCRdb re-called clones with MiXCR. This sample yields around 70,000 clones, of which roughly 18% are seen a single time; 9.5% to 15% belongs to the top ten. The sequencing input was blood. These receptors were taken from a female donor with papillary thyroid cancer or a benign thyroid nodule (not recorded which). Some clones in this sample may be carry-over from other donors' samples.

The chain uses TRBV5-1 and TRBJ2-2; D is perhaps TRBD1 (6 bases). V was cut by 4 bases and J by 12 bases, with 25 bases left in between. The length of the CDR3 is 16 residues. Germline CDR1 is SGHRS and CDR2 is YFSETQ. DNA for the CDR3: TGCGCCAGCAGCGCCTCCGGACAGCGGAACACCTGGCAGCTGTTTTTT. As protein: CASSASGQRNTWQLFF.

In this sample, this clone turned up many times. The CDR3 DNA reads as TGCAGTGCGCCGGGACAGGGGAGTGAAAAACTGTTTTTT. It specifies CSAPGQGSEKLFF. V is TRBV20-1 and J is TRBJ1-4; 10 bases line up with TRBD1. CDR3 length: 13 residues. The V and J ends lost 6 bases and 7 bases, in that order; junction bases with no gene match: 5. Germline assignment: CDR1 DFQATT and CDR2 SNEGSKA (reference sequence).

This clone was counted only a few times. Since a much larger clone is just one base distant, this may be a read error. CDR3 sequence (DNA): TGCGCCAGCAGCTTAGACATCAATGAGCAGTTCTTC. It yields the protein CASSLDINEQFF. The V call is TRBV5-1, the J call TRBJ2-1; D is undetermined. This CDR3 is 12 amino acids long. CDR1 is SGHRS, CDR2 YFSETQ, per germline. Trimming removed 2 bases at V and 6 bases at J, with 6 bases between.

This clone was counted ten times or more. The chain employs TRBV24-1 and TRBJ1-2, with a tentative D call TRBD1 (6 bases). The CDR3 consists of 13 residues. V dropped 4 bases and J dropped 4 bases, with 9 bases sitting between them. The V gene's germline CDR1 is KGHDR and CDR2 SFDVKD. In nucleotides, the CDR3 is TGTGCCACCAGTGAACAGGGTAGCTATGGCTACACCTTC. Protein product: CATSEQGSYGYTF.

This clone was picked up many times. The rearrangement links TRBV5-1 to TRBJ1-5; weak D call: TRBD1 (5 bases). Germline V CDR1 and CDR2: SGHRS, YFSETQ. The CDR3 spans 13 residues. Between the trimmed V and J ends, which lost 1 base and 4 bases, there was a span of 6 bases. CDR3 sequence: CASSLTGNQPQHF. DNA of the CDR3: TGCGCCAGCAGCTTGACAGGAAATCAGCCCCAGCATTTT.

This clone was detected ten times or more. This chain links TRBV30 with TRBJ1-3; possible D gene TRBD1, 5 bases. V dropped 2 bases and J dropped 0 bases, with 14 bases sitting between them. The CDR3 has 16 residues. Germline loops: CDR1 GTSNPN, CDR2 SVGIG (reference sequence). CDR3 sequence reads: CAWSRWDWDSGNTIYF. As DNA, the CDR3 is TGTGCCTGGAGTAGATGGGACTGGGACTCTGGAAACACCATATATTTT.

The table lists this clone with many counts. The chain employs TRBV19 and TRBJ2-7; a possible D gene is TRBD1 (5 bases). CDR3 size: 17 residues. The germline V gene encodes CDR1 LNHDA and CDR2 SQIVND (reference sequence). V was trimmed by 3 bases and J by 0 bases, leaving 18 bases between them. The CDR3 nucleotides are TGTGCCAGTAGTATTGATAGTAGGGGTCCGGGCTCCTACGAGCAGTACTTC. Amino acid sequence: CASSIDSRGPGSYEQYF.

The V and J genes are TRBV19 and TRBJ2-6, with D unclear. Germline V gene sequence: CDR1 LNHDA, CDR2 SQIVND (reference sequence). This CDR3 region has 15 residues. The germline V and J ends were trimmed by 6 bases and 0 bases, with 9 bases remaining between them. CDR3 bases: TGTGCCAGTAGCCTAGGGAACTCTGGGGCCAACGTCCTGACTTTC. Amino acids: CASSLGNSGANVLTF.

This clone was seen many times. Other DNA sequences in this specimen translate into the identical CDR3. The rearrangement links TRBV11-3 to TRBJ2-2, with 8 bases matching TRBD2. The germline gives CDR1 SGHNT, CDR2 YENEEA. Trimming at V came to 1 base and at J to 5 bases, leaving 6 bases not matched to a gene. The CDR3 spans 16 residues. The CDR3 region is CASSLVPGGWTGELFF. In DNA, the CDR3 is TGTGCCAGCAGCTTAGTTCCGGGAGGGTGGACCGGGGAGCTGTTTTTT.

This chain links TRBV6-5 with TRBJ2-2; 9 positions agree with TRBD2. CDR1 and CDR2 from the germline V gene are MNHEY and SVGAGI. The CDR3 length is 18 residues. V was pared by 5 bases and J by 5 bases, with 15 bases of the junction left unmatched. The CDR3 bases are TGTGCCAGCAGTCGCGCCCGAGGGATAGCGGGAGAGACCGGGGAGCTGTTTTTT. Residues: CASSRARGIAGETGELFF.

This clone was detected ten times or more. The CDR3 region is CASSLDLAGAEQFF. The CDR3 DNA reads TGTGCCAGCAGCTTAGACCTAGCGGGAGCAGAGCAGTTCTTC. The V call is TRBV11-3, the J call TRBJ2-1; 10 positions match TRBD2. The CDR3 consists of 14 residues. The V and J ends lost 0 bases and 10 bases, in that order; junction bases with no gene match: 3. Germline CDR1 and CDR2: SGHNT and YENEEA.

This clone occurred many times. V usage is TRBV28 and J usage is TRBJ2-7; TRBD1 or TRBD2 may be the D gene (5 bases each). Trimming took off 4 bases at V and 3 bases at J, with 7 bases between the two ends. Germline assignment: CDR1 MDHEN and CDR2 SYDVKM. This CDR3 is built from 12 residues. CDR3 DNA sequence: TGTGCCAGCAGTTGGGGGAACTACGAGCAGTACTTC. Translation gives CASSWGNYEQYF. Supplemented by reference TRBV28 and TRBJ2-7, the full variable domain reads DVKVTQSSRYLVKRTGEKVFLECVQDMDHENMFWYRQDPGLGLRLIYFSYDVKMKEKGDIPEGYSVSREKKERFSLILESASTNQTSMYLCASSWGNYEQYFGPGTRLTVT.

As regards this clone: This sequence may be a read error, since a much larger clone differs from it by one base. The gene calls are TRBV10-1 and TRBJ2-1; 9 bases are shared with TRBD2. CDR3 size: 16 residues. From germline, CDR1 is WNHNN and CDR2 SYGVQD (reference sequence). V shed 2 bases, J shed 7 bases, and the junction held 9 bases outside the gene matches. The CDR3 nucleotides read TGCGCCAGCAGTGAGCCCGGGACTAGCCTCCTTAATGAGCAGTTCTTC. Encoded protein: CASSEPGTSLLNEQFF.

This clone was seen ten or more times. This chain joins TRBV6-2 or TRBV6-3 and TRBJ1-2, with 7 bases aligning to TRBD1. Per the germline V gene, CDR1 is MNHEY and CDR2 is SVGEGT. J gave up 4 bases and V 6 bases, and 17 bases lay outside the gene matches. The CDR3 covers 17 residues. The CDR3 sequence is CASSPTPDRARAYGYTF. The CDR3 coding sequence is TGTGCCAGCAGCCCAACTCCCGACAGGGCGAGGGCCTATGGCTACACCTTC.

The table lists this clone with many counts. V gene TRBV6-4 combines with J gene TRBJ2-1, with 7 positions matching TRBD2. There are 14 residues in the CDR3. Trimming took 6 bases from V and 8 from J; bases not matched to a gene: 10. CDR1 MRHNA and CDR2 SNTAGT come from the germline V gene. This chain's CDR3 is CASSPAGEIDEQFF. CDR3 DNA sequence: TGTGCCAGCAGCCCGGCGGGAGAGATCGATGAGCAGTTCTTC.

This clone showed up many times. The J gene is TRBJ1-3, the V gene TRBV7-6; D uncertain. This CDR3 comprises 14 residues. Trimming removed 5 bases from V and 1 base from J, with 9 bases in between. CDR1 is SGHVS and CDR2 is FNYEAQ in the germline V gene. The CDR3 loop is CASSASGSGNTIYF. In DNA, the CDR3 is TGTGCCAGCAGCGCTTCGGGGTCTGGAAACACCATATATTTT.

In DNA form, the CDR3 reads TGCGCCAGCAGCCAAGGGGCTAGTTTCAATAATGAGCAGTTCTTC. Amino acids: CASSQGASFNNEQFF. This rearrangement joins TRBV4-3 to TRBJ2-1; D is unclear. The germline V gene encodes CDR1 LGHNA and CDR2 YSLEER. Trimming pared 1 base from V and 7 bases from J, leaving 14 bases between. The CDR3 is made up of 15 amino acids.

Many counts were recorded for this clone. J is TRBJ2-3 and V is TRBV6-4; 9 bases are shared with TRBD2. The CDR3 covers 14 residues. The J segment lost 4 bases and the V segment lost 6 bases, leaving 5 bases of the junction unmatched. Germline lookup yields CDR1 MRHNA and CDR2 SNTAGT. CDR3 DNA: TGTGCCAGCAGCCGGACTAGCGAATCAGATACGCAGTATTTT. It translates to CASSRTSESDTQYF.

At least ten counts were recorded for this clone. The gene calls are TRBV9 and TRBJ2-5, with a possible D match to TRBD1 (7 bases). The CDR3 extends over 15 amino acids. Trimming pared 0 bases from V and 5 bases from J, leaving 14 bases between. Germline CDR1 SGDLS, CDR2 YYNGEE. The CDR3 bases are TGTGCCAGCAGCGTAGAGGGGGCGGGACGGGAGACCCAGTACTTC. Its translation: CASSVEGAGRETQYF.

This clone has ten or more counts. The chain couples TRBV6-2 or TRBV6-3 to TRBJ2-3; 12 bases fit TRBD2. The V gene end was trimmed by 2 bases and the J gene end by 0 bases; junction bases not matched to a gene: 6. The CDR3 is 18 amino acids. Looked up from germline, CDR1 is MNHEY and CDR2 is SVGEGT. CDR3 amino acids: CASSYPTSGRTSTDTQYF. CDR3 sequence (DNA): TGTGCCAGCAGTTACCCCACTAGCGGGAGGACTAGCACAGATACGCAGTATTTT.

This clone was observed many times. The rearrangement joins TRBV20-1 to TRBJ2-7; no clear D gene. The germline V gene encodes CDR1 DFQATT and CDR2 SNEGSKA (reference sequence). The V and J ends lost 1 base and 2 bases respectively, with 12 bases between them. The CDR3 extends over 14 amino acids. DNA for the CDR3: TGCAGTGCTAGAGTGGGTGGAATCACCTACGAGCAGTACTTC. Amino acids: CSARVGGITYEQYF.

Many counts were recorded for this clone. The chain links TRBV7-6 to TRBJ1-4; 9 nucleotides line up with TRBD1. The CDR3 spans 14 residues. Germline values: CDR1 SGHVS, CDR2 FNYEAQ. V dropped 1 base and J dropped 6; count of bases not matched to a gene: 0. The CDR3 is CASSLGQGDEKLFF. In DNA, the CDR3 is TGTGCCAGCAGCTTAGGACAGGGGGATGAAAAACTGTTTTTT.

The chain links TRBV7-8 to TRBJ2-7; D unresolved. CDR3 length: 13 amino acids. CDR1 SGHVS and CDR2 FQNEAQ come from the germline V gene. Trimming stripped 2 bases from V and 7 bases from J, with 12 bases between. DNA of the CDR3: TGTGCCAGCAGCTTAAGTCGGTATGTTGAGCAGTACGTC. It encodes CASSLSRYVEQYV.